Shown below are 25 T cell receptor beta chains from a single sample sequenced in a study of cytomegalovirus exposure and HLA in healthy donors. Primers for the PCR totalled 60 Vbeta and 13 Jbeta. Profiling relied on immunoSEQ multiplex PCR, and the TCRdb table lists in-frame clones only, not all of them. The table records around 150,000 clones, 80% to 85% of them present only once. The source material was PBMCs. All receptors come from a male donor in good health and CMV-seronegative.

J is TRBJ1-5 and V is TRBV28; D is unresolved. CDR1 is MDHEN and CDR2 is SYDVKM in the germline V gene. The CDR3 spans 15 residues. Trimming shortened V by 8 bases and J by 0 bases, and 14 bases separated the two germline ends. CDR3 sequence: CASELGYYSNQPQHF. DNA of the CDR3: TGTGCCAGCGAGTTGGGTTACTATAGCAATCAGCCCCAGCATTTT.

V usage is TRBV5-6 and J usage is TRBJ1-1; D gene ambiguous. Trimming took off 2 bases at V and 6 bases at J, with 8 bases between the two ends. The CDR3 covers 12 residues. Germline CDR1 is SGHDT and CDR2 is YYEEEE. CDR3 region: CASSFSRSEAFF. CDR3 nucleotide sequence: TGTGCCAGCAGCTTTAGTCGGTCTGAAGCTTTCTTT. Drawing the rest from reference TRBV5-6 and TRBJ1-1, the complete variable domain is DAGVTQSPTHLIKTRGQQVTLRCSPKSGHDTVSWYQQALGQGPQFIFQYYEEEERQRGNFPDRFSGHQFPNYSSELNVNALLLGDSALYLCASSFSRSEAFFGQGTRLTVV.

This clone was counted only a few times. The rearrangement uses TRBV27 and TRBJ1-5; possibly TRBD1 for D (5 bases). This CDR3 comprises 16 residues. Germline V gene sequence: CDR1 MNHEY, CDR2 SMNVEV (reference sequence). The germline V and J ends were trimmed by 1 base and 3 bases, with 13 bases remaining between them. The chain's CDR3 is CASSLYGGNPNQPQHF. CDR3 sequence (DNA): TGTGCCAGCAGTTTATACGGGGGAAACCCCAATCAGCCCCAGCATTTT.

The CDR3 spells CASSLGGGPSGNTIYF. CDR3 coding DNA: TGTGCCAGCAGCTTAGGGGGGGGCCCCTCTGGAAACACCATATATTTT. The chain has TRBV7-6 and TRBJ1-3, with D perhaps TRBD1 (6 bases). This CDR3 has 16 residues. In germline, CDR1 is SGHVS, CDR2 FNYEAQ. V was shortened by 1 base and J by 0 bases, with 10 bases between the two germline ends. The variable domain in full, with the rest retrieved from reference TRBV7-6 and TRBJ1-3, is GAGVSQSPRYKVTKRGQDVALRCDPISGHVSLYWYRQALGQGPEFLTYFNYEAQQDKSGLPNDRFSAERPEGSISTLTIQRTEQRDSAMYRCASSLGGGPSGNTIYFGEGSWLTVV.

The chain has TRBV28 and TRBJ2-1, with D possibly matching TRBD2 (5 bases). The CDR3 is 11 residues long. Germline values: CDR1 MDHEN, CDR2 SYDVKM. The V end lost 3 bases, the J end lost 10 bases, and 7 bases lay between the germline ends. CDR3 in DNA: TGTGCCAGCAGTTTGGAGGCCGAGCAGTTCTTC. Amino acid sequence: CASSLEAEQFF.

A word on this clone: Other DNA sequences in the same sample also yield this CDR3. The V call is TRBV6-5, the J call TRBJ1-5; 8 nucleotides agree with TRBD1. The length of the CDR3 is 14 residues. Germline V gives CDR1 MNHEY, CDR2 SVGAGI. The junction had 5 bases not matched to a gene; V was cut back by 8 bases and J by 2 bases. DNA for the CDR3: TGTGCCAGCCGGAAGGGACAGGGCAATCAGCCCCAGCATTTT. Its protein is CASRKGQGNQPQHF.

The CDR3 loop is CASSYGTGSEQYF. CDR3 sequence (DNA): TGTGCCAGCAGTTACGGGACAGGGTCCGAGCAGTACTTC. The chain is built from TRBV6-5 and TRBJ2-7; 9 nucleotides align to TRBD1. From germline, CDR1 is MNHEY and CDR2 SVGAGI. Germline trimming cut 2 bases from V and 6 bases from J; bases unmatched to any gene: 2. The CDR3 consists of 13 residues.

This chain links TRBV6-4 with TRBJ1-2; D unclear. Trimming removed 6 bases at V and 6 bases at J, with 17 bases between. CDR1 and CDR2 (germline): MRHNA, SNTAGT. This CDR3 spans 14 amino acids. DNA of the CDR3: TGTGCCAGCAGGAACCGACGAGGGTTGGATGGCTACACCTTC. It specifies CASRNRRGLDGYTF.

The chain couples TRBV5-1 to TRBJ1-1; no clear D. This CDR3 is 15 amino acids long. The germline gives CDR1 SGHRS, CDR2 YFSETQ. Trimming shortened V by 0 bases and J by 5 bases, and 14 bases separated the two germline ends. DNA for the CDR3: TGCGCCAGCAGCTTGGCGCGTCCAGGAACGACTGAAGCTTTCTTT. Translating it yields CASSLARPGTTEAFF.

This chain's CDR3 is CASSRTVAYEQYF. CDR3 DNA: TGTGCCAGCAGTCGGACAGTAGCCTACGAGCAGTACTTC. The V call is TRBV28, the J call TRBJ2-7; perhaps TRBD1 as D (6 bases). V lost 5 bases, J lost 2 bases, and 10 bases lay in between. The CDR3 loop spans 13 amino acids. Germline-derived CDR1 and CDR2 are MDHEN and SYDVKM. Variable domain in full (rest from reference TRBV28 and TRBJ2-7): DVKVTQSSRYLVKRTGEKVFLECVQDMDHENMFWYRQDPGLGLRLIYFSYDVKMKEKGDIPEGYSVSREKKERFSLILESASTNQTSMYLCASSRTVAYEQYFGPGTRLTVT.

J is TRBJ1-1 and V is TRBV6-5; D gene uncertain. The V end lost 5 bases, the J end lost 4 bases, and 14 bases lay between the germline ends. Germline V lookup: CDR1 MNHEY, CDR2 SVGAGI. The CDR3 spans 14 residues. CDR3 residues: CASSPVVGSTEAFF. The DNA of the CDR3 is TGTGCCAGCAGTCCGGTAGTGGGGAGCACTGAAGCTTTCTTT.

The V gene is TRBV7-3, the J gene TRBJ2-1, with TRBD2 matching over 9 bases. Looked up from germline, CDR1 is SGHTA and CDR2 is FQGTGA. The CDR3 consists of 16 residues. V trimming: 1 base; J trimming: 2 bases; junction bases outside the gene matches: 3. The DNA of the CDR3 is TGTGCCAGCAGCTTAAGAGCGGGGGGCGCCTACAATGAGCAGTTCTTC. This codes for CASSLRAGGAYNEQFF.

This sequence joins TRBV28 and TRBJ2-1; 8 nucleotides align to TRBD2. The CDR3 is made up of 15 amino acids. The germline gives CDR1 MDHEN, CDR2 SYDVKM. Germline trimming cut 7 bases from V and 6 bases from J; bases unmatched to any gene: 11. The CDR3 nucleotides read TGTGCCAGCAAACAGCGGGAGAACTGGGGCAATGAGCAGTTCTTC. Its translation: CASKQRENWGNEQFF.

This clone came up once. The chain employs TRBV28 and TRBJ1-2; 8 bases align to TRBD1. J gave up 4 bases and V 8 bases, and 9 bases lay outside the gene matches. This CDR3 comprises 14 residues. Germline V gene lookup returns CDR1 MDHEN and CDR2 SYDVKM. The CDR3 DNA reads TGTGCCAGCTCGACAGGGGTGGTTGCCTATGGCTACACCTTC. Its protein product is CASSTGVVAYGYTF.

This clone was picked up a small number of times. The chain combines TRBV7-9 with TRBJ1-2; tentative D call: TRBD1 (5 bases). Germline V gene lookup returns CDR1 SEHNR and CDR2 FQNEAQ (reference sequence). The CDR3 is made up of 14 amino acids. V shed 3 bases and J shed 6 bases, with 14 bases lying between them. The CDR3 sequence is CASSLEGPNDGYTF. CDR3 nucleotide sequence: TGTGCCAGCAGCTTGGAGGGACCAAACGATGGCTACACCTTC.

The genes are TRBV5-1 and TRBJ2-5; 7 bases agree with TRBD2. Matching the DNA end better, TRBJ2-7 makes the J call doubtful. Germline V gene lookup returns CDR1 SGHRS and CDR2 YFSETQ. This CDR3 spans 14 amino acids. The CDR3 loop is CASSLGAGVGEQYF. The DNA of the CDR3 is TGCGCCAGCAGCTTGGGTGCGGGAGTGGGCGAGCAGTACTTC.

The chain has TRBV5-1 and TRBJ2-3; D is perhaps TRBD2 (5 bases). V was shortened by 7 bases and J by 3 bases, with 15 bases between the two germline ends. Germline CDR1 is SGHRS and CDR2 is YFSETQ. The CDR3 has 14 amino acids. The CDR3 loop reads CASRIAYVTDTQYF. As DNA, the CDR3 is TGCGCCAGCCGTATAGCGTACGTTACAGATACGCAGTATTTT.

This rearrangement joins TRBV5-1 to TRBJ2-3, with TRBD2 as a possible D gene (7 bases). The CDR3 is made up of 14 amino acids. V shed 4 bases and J shed 5 bases, with 14 bases lying between them. The germline gives CDR1 SGHRS, CDR2 YFSETQ. CDR3 sequence reads: CASSGEGGLDTQYF. Written as DNA, the CDR3 is TGCGCCAGCAGCGGAGAGGGGGGGCTAGATACGCAGTATTTT.

The chain carries TRBV15 and TRBJ1-2, with 11 nucleotides matching TRBD1. The germline V gene encodes CDR1 LNHNV and CDR2 YYDKDF (reference sequence). CDR3 length equals 16 residues. With V trimmed by 5 bases and J by 3 bases, 8 bases remained unmatched. CDR3 residues: CATSPDRGRYDYGYTF. CDR3 DNA: TGTGCCACCAGCCCGGACAGGGGGCGTTACGACTATGGCTACACCTTC.

J is TRBJ2-2 and V is TRBV6-1, with TRBD1 matching over 9 bases. Trimming cost V 6 bases and J 3 bases; bases outside gene matches: 5. The germline CDR1 and CDR2 sequences are MNHNS and SASEGT. This CDR3 has 15 residues. CDR3 sequence: CASRAGQGHTGELFF. In DNA form, the CDR3 reads TGTGCCAGCAGGGCTGGACAGGGGCACACCGGGGAGCTGTTTTTT.

The chain carries TRBV5-4 and TRBJ2-7, with 10 bases aligning to TRBD1. Losses at the gene ends were 3 bases for V and 5 bases for J; bases not matched to a gene: 5. Germline-derived CDR1 and CDR2 are SGHNT and YYREEE (reference sequence). The CDR3 spans 14 residues. The CDR3 nucleotides are TGTGCCAGCAGCTGGGGACAGGGGACCGACGAGCAGTACTTC. It yields the protein CASSWGQGTDEQYF.

The genes are TRBV6-5 and TRBJ2-7; tentatively, D is TRBD2 (7 bases). The CDR3 runs to 15 residues. Trimming stripped 4 bases from V and 6 bases from J, with 19 bases between. CDR1 MNHEY and CDR2 SVGAGI come from the germline V gene. The DNA for the CDR3 is TGTGCCAGCAGTTCCCCGGGGGGCGCTCGGCTCGAGCAGTACTTC. This encodes CASSSPGGARLEQYF.

The J gene is TRBJ2-1, the V gene TRBV7-6; no clear D gene. V shed 2 bases and J shed 6 bases, with 5 bases lying between them. CDR1 is SGHVS and CDR2 is FNYEAQ in the germline V gene. The CDR3 consists of 12 residues. CDR3 in amino acids: CASSLPGNEQFF. The DNA of the CDR3 is TGTGCCAGCAGCTTACCCGGCAATGAGCAGTTCTTC.

The chain is built from TRBV7-6 and TRBJ2-6, with D uncertain. CDR1 is SGHVS and CDR2 is FNYEAQ in the germline V gene. Trimming removed 5 bases at V and 1 base at J, with 3 bases between. The length of the CDR3 is 13 residues. CDR3 sequence reads: CASSPSGANVLTF. Here the CDR3 DNA reads TGTGCCAGCAGCCCTTCTGGGGCCAACGTCCTGACTTTC.

The chain recombines TRBV19 with TRBJ1-1; D not certain. Per the germline V gene, CDR1 is LNHDA and CDR2 is SQIVND (reference sequence). The CDR3 is 11 amino acids. V shed 6 bases and J shed 1 base, with 3 bases lying between them. In nucleotides, the CDR3 is TGTGCCAGTAGCTCGAACACTGAAGCTTTCTTT. Translation: CASSSNTEAFF. The variable domain in full, completed from reference TRBV19 and TRBJ1-1, reads DGGITQSPKYLFRKEGQNVTLSCEQNLNHDAMYWYRQDPGQGLRLIYYSQIVNDFQKGDIAEGYSVSREKKESFPLTVTSAQKNPTAFYLCASSSNTEAFFGQGTRLTVV.